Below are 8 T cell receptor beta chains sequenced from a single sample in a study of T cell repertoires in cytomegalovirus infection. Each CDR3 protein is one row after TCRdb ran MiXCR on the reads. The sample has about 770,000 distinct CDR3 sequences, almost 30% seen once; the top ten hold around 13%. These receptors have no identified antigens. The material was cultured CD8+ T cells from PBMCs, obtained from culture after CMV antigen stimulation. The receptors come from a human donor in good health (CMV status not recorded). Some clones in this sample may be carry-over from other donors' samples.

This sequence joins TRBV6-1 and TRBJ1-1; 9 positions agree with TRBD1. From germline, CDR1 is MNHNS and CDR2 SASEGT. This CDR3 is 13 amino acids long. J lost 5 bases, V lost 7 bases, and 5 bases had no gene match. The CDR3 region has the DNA TGTGCCAGCACCAAAGACAGGGGGACTGAAGCTTTCTTT. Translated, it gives CASTKDRGTEAFF.

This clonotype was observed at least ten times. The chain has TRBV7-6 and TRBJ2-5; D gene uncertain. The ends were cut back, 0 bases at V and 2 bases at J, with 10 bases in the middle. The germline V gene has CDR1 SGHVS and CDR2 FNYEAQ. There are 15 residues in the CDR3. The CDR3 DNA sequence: TGTGCCAGCAGCTTAGCGTCCGGGTCTCAAGAGACCCAGTACTTC. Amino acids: CASSLASGSQETQYF.

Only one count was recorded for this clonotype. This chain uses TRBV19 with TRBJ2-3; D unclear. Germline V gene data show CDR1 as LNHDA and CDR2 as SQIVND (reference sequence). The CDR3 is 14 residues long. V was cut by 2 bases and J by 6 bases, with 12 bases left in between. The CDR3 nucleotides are TGTGCCAGTAGTATAATGGCGCCGGCGGATACGCAGTATTTT. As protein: CASSIMAPADTQYF.

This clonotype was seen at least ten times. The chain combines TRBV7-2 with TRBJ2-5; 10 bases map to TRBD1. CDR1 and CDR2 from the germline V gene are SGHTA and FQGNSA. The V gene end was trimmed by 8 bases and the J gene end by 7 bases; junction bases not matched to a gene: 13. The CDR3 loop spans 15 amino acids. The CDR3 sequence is CASRSTGGDPMTQYF. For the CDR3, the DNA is TGTGCCAGCCGATCGACAGGGGGCGACCCTATGACCCAGTACTTC.

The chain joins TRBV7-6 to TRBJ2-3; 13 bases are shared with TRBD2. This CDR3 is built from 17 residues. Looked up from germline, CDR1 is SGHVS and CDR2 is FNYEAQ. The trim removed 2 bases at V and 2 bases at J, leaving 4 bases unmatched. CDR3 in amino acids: CASSLTSGGAITDTQYF. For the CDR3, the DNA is TGTGCCAGCAGCTTAACTAGCGGGGGGGCCATCACAGATACGCAGTATTTT.

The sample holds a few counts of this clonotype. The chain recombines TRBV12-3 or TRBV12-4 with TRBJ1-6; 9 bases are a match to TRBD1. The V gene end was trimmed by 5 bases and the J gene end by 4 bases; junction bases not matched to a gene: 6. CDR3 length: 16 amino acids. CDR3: CASSPWDREYNSPLHF. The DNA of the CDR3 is TGTGCCAGCAGTCCCTGGGACAGGGAATATAATTCACCCCTCCACTTT.

This CDR3 is CATSQQGTSDGYTF. The CDR3 nucleotides are TGTGCCACCAGTCAACAGGGGACGTCCGATGGCTACACCTTC. The chain couples TRBV15 to TRBJ1-2; the match to TRBD1 covers 7 bases. The CDR3 length is 14 residues. Germline V CDR1 and CDR2: LNHNV, YYDKDF (reference sequence). V trimming: 6 bases; J trimming: 6 bases; junction bases outside the gene matches: 10.

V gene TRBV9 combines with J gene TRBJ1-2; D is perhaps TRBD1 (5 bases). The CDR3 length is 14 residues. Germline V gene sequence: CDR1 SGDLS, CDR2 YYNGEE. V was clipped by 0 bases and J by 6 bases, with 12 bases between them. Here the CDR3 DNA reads TGTGCCAGCAGCGTAGTTGGGGGAGGGAATGGCTACACCTTC. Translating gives CASSVVGGGNGYTF. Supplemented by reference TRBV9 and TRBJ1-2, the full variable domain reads DSGVTQTPKHLITATGQRVTLRCSPRSGDLSVYWYQQSLDQGLQFLIQYYNGEERAKGNILERFSAQQFPDLHSELNLSSLELGDSALYFCASSVVGGGNGYTFGSGTRLTVV.